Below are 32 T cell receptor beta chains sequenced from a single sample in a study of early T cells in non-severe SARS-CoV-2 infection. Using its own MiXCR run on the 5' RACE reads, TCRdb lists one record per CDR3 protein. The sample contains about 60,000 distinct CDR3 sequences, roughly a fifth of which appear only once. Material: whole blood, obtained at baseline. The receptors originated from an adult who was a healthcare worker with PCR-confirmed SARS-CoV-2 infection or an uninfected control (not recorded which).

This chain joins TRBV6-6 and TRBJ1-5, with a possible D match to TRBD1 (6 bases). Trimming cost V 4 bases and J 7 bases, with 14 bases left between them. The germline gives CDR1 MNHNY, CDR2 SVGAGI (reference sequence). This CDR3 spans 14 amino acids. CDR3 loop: CASSWEQGNQPQHF. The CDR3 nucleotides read TGTGCCAGCAGTTGGGAGCAGGGGAACCAGCCCCAGCATTTT.

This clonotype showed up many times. The DNA for the CDR3 is TGTGCCAGTAGTTTCGTGGGACAGGGGGGCTACGAGCAGTACTTC. Residues: CASSFVGQGGYEQYF. This sequence joins TRBV19 and TRBJ2-7, with TRBD1 matching 11 bases. This CDR3 comprises 15 residues. The ends lost 5 bases at V and 3 bases at J; junction bases unmatched: 6. The germline gives CDR1 LNHDA, CDR2 SQIVND (reference sequence).

The CDR3, as DNA: TGTGCCACCAGCGACCCCGGGAACCATGAGCAGTTCTTC. Translated: CATSDPGNHEQFF. The chain employs TRBV15 and TRBJ2-1, with D tentatively TRBD2 (5 bases). Germline assignment: CDR1 LNHNV and CDR2 YYDKDF (reference sequence). The CDR3 is 13 amino acids. The ends were cut back, 5 bases at V and 8 bases at J, with 13 bases in the middle. The variable domain in full, with the rest retrieved from reference TRBV15 and TRBJ2-1, is DAMVIQNPRYQVTQFGKPVTLSCSQTLNHNVMYWYQQKSSQAPKLLFHYYDKDFNNEADTPDNFQSRRPNTSFCFLDIRSPGLGDTAMYLCATSDPGNHEQFFGPGTRLTVL.

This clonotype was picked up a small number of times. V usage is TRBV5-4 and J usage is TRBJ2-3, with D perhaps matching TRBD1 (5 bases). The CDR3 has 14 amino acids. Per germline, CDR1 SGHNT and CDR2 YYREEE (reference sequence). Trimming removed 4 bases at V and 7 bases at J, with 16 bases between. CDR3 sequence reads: CASSLLQGSHTQYF. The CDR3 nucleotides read TGTGCCAGCAGCCTTCTCCAGGGTAGCCATACGCAGTATTTT. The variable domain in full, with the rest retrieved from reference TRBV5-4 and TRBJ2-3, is ETGVTQSPTHLIKTRGQQVTLRCSSQSGHNTVSWYQQALGQGPQFIFQYYREEENGRGNFPPRFSGLQFPNYSSELNVNALELDDSALYLCASSLLQGSHTQYFGPGTRLTVL.

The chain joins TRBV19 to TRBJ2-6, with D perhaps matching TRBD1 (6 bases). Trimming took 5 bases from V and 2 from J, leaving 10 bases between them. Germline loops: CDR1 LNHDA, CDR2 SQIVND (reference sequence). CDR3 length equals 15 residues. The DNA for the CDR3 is TGTGCCAGTAGTCCGGACAGCACTGGGGCCAACGTCCTGACTTTC. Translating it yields CASSPDSTGANVLTF.

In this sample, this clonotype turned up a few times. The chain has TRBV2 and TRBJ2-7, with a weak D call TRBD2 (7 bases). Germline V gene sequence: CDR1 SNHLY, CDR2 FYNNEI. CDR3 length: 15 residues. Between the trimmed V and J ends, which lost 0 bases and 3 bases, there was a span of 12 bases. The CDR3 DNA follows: TGTGCCAGCAGTGAAGCGCGGGGGACATACTACGAGCAGTACTTC. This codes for CASSEARGTYYEQYF.

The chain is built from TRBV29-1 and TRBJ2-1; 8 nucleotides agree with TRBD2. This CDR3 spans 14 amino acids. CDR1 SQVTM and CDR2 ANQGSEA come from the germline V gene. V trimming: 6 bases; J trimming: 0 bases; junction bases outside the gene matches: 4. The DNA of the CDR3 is TGCAGCGTAGCTCTAGCGGGCTCCTACAATGAGCAGTTCTTC. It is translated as CSVALAGSYNEQFF.

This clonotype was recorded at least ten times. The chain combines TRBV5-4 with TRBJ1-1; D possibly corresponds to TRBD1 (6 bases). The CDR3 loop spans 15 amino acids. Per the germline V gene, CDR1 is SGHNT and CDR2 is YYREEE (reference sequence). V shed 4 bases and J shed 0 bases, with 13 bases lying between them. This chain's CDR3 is CASSPGVYMNTEAFF. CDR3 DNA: TGTGCCAGCAGCCCAGGGGTATACATGAACACTGAAGCTTTCTTT.

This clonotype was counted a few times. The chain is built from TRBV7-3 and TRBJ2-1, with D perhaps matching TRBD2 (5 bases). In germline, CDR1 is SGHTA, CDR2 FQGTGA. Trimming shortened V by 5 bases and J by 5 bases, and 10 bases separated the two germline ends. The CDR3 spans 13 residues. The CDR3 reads CASSLDFDNEQFF. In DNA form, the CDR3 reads TGTGCCAGCAGCCTGGACTTTGACAATGAGCAGTTCTTC. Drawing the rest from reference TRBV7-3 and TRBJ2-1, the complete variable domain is GAGVSQTPSNKVTEKGKYVELRCDPISGHTALYWYRQSLGQGPEFLIYFQGTGAADDSGLPNDRFFAVRPEGSVSTLKIQRTERGDSAVYLCASSLDFDNEQFFGPGTRLTVL.

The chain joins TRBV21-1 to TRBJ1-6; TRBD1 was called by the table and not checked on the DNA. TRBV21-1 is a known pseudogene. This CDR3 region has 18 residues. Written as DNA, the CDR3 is TGTGCCAGCAGCGCCTTGGGGACAGAAAGCTCCTATAATTCACCCCTCCACTTT. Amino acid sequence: CASSALGTESSYNSPLHF.

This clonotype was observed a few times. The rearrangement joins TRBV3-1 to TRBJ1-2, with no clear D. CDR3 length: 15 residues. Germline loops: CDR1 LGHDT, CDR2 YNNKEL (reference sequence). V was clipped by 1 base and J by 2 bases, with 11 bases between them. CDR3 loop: CASSQGHGLNYGYTF. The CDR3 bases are TGTGCCAGCAGCCAAGGCCACGGCCTCAACTATGGCTACACCTTC.

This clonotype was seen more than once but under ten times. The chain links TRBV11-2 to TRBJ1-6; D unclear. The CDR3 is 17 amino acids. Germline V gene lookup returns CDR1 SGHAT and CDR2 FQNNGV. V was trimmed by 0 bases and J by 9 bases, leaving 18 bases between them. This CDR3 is CASSLDPLRDGSSPLHF. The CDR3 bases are TGTGCCAGCAGCTTAGACCCCCTCCGTGACGGGAGTTCACCCCTCCACTTT.

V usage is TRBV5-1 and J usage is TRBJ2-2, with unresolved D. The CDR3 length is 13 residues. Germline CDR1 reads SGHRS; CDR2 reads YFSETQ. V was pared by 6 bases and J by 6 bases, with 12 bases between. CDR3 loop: CASTISDSGELFF. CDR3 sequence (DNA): TGCGCCAGCACCATTTCTGACTCCGGGGAGCTGTTTTTT.

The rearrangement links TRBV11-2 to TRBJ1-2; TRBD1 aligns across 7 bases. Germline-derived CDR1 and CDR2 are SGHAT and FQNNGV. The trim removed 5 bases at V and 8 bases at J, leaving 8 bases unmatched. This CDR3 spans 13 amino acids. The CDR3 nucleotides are TGTGCCAGCAGCCACAGGGGTGAAGGGGGCTACACCTTC. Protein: CASSHRGEGGYTF.

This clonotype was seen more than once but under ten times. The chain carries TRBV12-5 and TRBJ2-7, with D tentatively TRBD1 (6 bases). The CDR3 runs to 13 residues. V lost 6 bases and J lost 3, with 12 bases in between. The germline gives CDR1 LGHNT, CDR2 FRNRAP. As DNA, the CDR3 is TGTGCTAGTGGGTTCGGACAGTACTACGAGCAGTACTTC. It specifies CASGFGQYYEQYF.

The CDR3: CSASPAGGWTDTQYF. The CDR3 region has the DNA TGCAGTGCTAGCCCAGCGGGGGGATGGACAGATACGCAGTATTTT. The V and J genes are TRBV20-1 and TRBJ2-3, with 9 bases lining up with TRBD2. J was trimmed by 3 bases and V by 3 bases; bases with no gene match: 7. CDR1 is DFQATT, CDR2 SNEGSKA, per germline (reference sequence). This CDR3 region has 15 residues.

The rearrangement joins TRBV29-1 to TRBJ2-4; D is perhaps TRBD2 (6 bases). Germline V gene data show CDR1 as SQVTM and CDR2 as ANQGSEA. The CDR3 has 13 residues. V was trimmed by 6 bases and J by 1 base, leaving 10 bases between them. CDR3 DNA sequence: TGCAGCGTCCTGAGCGGGGCCAAAAACATTCAGTACTTC. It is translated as CSVLSGAKNIQYF.

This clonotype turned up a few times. The CDR3 nucleotides are TGTGCCAGCAGCCCCGCCAGGGGCAGTAACTATGGCTACACCTTC. Translating it yields CASSPARGSNYGYTF. The chain recombines TRBV3-1 with TRBJ1-2, with D perhaps matching TRBD1 (6 bases). This CDR3 spans 15 amino acids. The germline CDR1 and CDR2 sequences are LGHDT and YNNKEL (reference sequence). With 4 bases removed from V and 1 base from J, the gap between germline ends came to 13 bases.

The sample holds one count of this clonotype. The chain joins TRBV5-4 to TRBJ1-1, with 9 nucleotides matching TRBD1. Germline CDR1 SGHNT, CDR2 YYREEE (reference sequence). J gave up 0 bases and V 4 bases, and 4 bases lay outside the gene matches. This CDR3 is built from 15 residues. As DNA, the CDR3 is TGTGCCAGCAGCCGACAGGGGGTAATGAACACTGAAGCTTTCTTT. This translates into CASSRQGVMNTEAFF.

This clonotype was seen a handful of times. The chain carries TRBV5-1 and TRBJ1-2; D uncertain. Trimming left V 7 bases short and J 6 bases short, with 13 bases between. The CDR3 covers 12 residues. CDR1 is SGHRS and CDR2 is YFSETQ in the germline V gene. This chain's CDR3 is CASSDRVHGYTF. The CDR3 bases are TGCGCCAGCTCGGACCGGGTGCATGGCTACACCTTC.

CDR3: CASSPPRTGEAFF. The CDR3 DNA is TGTGCCAGCTCACCCCCACGTACCGGTGAAGCTTTCTTT. The genes are TRBV18 and TRBJ1-1; D ambiguous. CDR3 length: 13 amino acids. Germline V gene data show CDR1 as KGHSH and CDR2 as LQKENI. V was cut by 3 bases and J by 7 bases, with 12 bases left in between.

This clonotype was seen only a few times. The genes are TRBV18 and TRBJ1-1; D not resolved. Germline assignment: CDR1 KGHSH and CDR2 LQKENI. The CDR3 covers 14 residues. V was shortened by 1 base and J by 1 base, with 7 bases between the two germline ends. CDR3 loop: CASSPQGQNTEAFF. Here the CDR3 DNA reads TGTGCCAGCTCACCACAAGGGCAGAACACTGAAGCTTTCTTT.

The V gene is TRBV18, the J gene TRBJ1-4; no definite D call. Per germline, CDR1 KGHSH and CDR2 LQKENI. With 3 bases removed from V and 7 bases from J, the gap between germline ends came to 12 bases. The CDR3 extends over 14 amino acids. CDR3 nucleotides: TGTGCCAGCTCACCGGTCGGCACTCGTGAAAAACTGTTTTTT. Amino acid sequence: CASSPVGTREKLFF. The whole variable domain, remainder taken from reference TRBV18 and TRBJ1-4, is NAGVMQNPRHLVRRRGQEARLRCSPMKGHSHVYWYRQLPEEGLKFMVYLQKENIIDESGMPKERFSAEFPKEGPSILRIQQVVRGDSAAYFCASSPVGTREKLFFGSGTQLSVL.

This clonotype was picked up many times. CDR3 DNA sequence: TGCGCCAGCAGCCAAACAGACGGGTACGAGCAGTACTTC. Protein product: CASSQTDGYEQYF. The V and J genes are TRBV4-1 and TRBJ2-7; D not resolved. The CDR3 is 13 residues long. Trimming removed 2 bases at V and 4 bases at J, with 9 bases between. Germline V gene data show CDR1 as MGHRA and CDR2 as YSYEKL.

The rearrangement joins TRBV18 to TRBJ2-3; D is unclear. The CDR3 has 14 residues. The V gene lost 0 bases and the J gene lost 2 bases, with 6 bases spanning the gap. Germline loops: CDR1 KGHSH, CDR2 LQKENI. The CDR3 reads CASSPPSNTDTQYF. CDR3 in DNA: TGTGCCAGCTCACCACCGTCGAACACAGATACGCAGTATTTT.

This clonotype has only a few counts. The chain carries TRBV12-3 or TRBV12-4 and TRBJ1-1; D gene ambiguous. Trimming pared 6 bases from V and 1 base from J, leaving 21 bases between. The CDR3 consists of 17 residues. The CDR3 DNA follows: TGTGCCAGCAGGTCGGACCCAGTTACCGCGGGGAACACTGAAGCTTTCTTT. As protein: CASRSDPVTAGNTEAFF.

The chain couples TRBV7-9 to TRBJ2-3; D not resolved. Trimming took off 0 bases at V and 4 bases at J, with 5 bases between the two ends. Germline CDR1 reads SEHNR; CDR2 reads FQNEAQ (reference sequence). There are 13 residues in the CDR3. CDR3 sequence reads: CASSLAVPDTQYF. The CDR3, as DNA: TGTGCCAGCAGCTTAGCTGTCCCAGATACGCAGTATTTT.

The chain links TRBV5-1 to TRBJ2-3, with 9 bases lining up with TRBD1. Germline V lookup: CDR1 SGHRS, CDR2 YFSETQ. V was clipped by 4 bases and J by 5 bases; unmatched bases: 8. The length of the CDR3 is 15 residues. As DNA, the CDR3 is TGCGCCAGCAGCGGTGAGACAGGGGGTCTAGATACGCAGTATTTT. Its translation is CASSGETGGLDTQYF.

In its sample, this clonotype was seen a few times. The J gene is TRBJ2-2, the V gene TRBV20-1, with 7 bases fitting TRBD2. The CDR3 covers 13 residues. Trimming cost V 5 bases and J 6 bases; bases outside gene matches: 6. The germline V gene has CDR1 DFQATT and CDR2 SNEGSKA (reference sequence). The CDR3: CSAQRGGSGELFF. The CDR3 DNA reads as TGCAGTGCTCAGCGGGGCGGCTCCGGGGAGCTGTTTTTT.

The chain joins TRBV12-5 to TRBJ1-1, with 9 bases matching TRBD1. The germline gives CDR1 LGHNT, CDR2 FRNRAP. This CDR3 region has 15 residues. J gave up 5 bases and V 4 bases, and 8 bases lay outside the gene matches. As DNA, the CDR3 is TGTGCTAGTGGTTCCAACAGGGGGCAGGGAACTGAAGCTTTCTTT. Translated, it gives CASGSNRGQGTEAFF.

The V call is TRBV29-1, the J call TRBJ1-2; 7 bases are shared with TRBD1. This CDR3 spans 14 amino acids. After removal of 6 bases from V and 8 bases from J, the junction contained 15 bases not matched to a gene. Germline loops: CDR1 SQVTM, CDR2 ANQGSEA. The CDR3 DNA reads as TGCAGCGTAACCGGGACAGTAGCTATAGGCGGCTACACCTTC. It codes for CSVTGTVAIGGYTF.

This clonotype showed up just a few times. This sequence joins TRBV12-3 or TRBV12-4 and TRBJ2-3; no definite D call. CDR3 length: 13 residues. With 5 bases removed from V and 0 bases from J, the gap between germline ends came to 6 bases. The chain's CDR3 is CASSLQSTDTQYF. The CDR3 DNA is TGTGCCAGCAGTCTTCAAAGCACAGATACGCAGTATTTT.